This T cell receptor beta chain was recorded in a study of T cell responses to AZD1222 COVID-19 vaccine (dated by TCRdb to the early 2020s). Regarding the complete study: TCR sequencing was performed for about 250 trial participants, of whom about 200 were given two doses of AZD1222 and 26 were given two doses of MenACWY control vaccine. Trial participants were enrolled into age subgroups of 18-55, 56-69 and 70-plus years, which contained approximately 150, 30 and 60 TCR-sequenced participants, respectively.

Points on this clone: The target of this receptor is not known. Per-base qualities were not stored, and no clone one base away is much larger.

Via the germline V gene, CDR1 is MNHEY and CDR2 SVGAGI. There are 14 amino acids in the CDR3, from cysteine to phenylalanine inclusive. Here the CDR3 DNA is all that survives: 42 bases in frame from base 1. Here V drops 2 bases and J drops 7 bases, and the junction holds 5 bases not matched to any gene. On the study overall, not on this receptor specifically: CD4 TCRs associated with the vaccine covered the entire spike protein, and the dominant responses were in regions 160-218 and 743-854. Conclusions about previously exposed vaccinees are limited because only five to seven AZD1222 recipients were SARS-CoV-2 seropositive at baseline. In the small 56-69-year group, the increase in depth fell short of significance, most likely because of low power. Nearly half of unique spike-specific TCRs reportedly recognized epitopes outside regions mutated in the B.1.351 and B.1.1.7 variants. Most participants were white British and females outnumbered males, and the authors suggested that clonal diversity may have been underestimated. Because no samples from the day 14 peak response were available, repertoires could be characterized only after the peak T cell response. After two AZD1222 doses, spike-specific TCR breadth and depth were significantly higher than at day 0 and than in MenACWY recipients.

In light of the paper, this sample's time point label describes: about 28 days (+/-7) after the second vaccine dose. Because spike-specific TCR depth and breadth did not differ between the two schedules, AZD1222 recipients who got a second dose at roughly 4 weeks were pooled with those who got a second dose at roughly 12 weeks. The vaccinee samples were drawn from two UK trials, COV001 and COV002, one of which was a single-blind randomized controlled phase 2/3 trial testing AZD1222 (ChAdOx1 nCoV-19) in healthy adults. For TCRbeta chain sequencing, PBMC samples from trial participants were taken at day 0 and at day 28 after the second dose. The CDR3 regions of human TCRbeta chains were analyzed by immunosequencing. In the source study's methods: TCRs in the repertoires were compared against a reference library of SARS-CoV-2-specific TCRs that had been generated with the MIRA antigen-specificity platform. Breadth meant the fraction of unique TCRs that were SARS-CoV-2-associated, whereas depth meant the fraction of total T cells that were SARS-CoV-2-associated. Using the MIRA data, every spike-specific TCR was mapped to the spike region that the TCR reacted to and assigned to either a CD4 or a CD8 class. Log10-transformed breadth and depth values were compared by one-way ANOVA with Sidak's multiple comparisons tests. TCRdb carries this immuneACCESS record with in-frame sequences only. Its versions omit some clonotypes, under half of them owing to an unresolved V gene in the studies checked, with the rest unexplained. V, J and clone size were drawn from that table, and D and trimming were deduced from the DNA. This sample lists 110,000 to 150,000 clones; roughly 93% were detected once. The leading ten clones occupy approximately 2% of the sample.

The chain is made from TRBV6-5 and TRBJ1-2, and 9 junctional nucleotides match TRBD1. This TCR derives from an adult who received the AZD1222 COVID-19 vaccine. This specimen was peripheral blood, taken 28 days after the second AZD1222 dose. The CDR3 protein sequence reads: CASSYTGGATGYTF. The nucleotides are TGTGCCAGCAGTTACACAGGGGGCGCGACTGGCTACACCTTC.